A single sample gave rise to the 25 T cell receptor beta chains below, sequenced in a study of beta chain features in type 1 diabetes. The isolated RNA, all of it, was reverse transcribed, so expressed TCRB transcripts were what got sequenced. The repertoire was sequenced with immunoSEQ multiplex PCR; TCRdb's copy has only in-frame clones and lacks some. Among 150,000 to 200,000 clones listed, approximately 62% were seen once. Their antigens are not known. Overall study results and limits: A moderate, significant TCRB CDR3 shortening appeared in type 1 diabetes across four CD4+ subsets.

The source material was naive CD4+ T cells from blood. All receptors come from a man in his thirties or forties with type 1 diabetes.

This clone was seen once. The V gene is TRBV15, the J gene TRBJ2-5; D remains unclear. V was clipped by 0 bases and J by 7 bases, with 18 bases between them. CDR3 size: 16 residues. Germline V gene sequence: CDR1 LNHNV, CDR2 YYDKDF (reference sequence). CDR3 loop: CATSRDAPAPWATQYF. The CDR3 bases are TGTGCCACCAGCAGAGATGCCCCTGCTCCATGGGCGACCCAGTACTTC.

The chain carries TRBV11-2 and TRBJ2-5; 7 nucleotides line up with TRBD1. Germline loops: CDR1 SGHAT, CDR2 FQNNGV. J lost 5 bases, V lost 6 bases, and 12 bases had no gene match. The CDR3 runs to 15 residues. CDR3 amino acids: CASSSETGRRETQYF. In DNA form, the CDR3 reads TGTGCCAGCAGTTCAGAGACAGGGAGAAGGGAGACCCAGTACTTC.

In this sample, this clone turned up a few times. This chain connects TRBV14 to TRBJ2-1, with D perhaps matching TRBD2 (5 bases). The CDR3 has 14 amino acids. CDR1 and CDR2 (germline): SGHDN, FVKESK. Trimming removed 8 bases at V and 5 bases at J, with 16 bases between. As DNA, the CDR3 is TGTGCCAGCGGCGGGTTGGTACCAGACAATGAGCAGTTCTTC. This codes for CASGGLVPDNEQFF. Using reference TRBV14 and TRBJ2-1 for the parts outside the CDR3, the full variable domain is EAGVTQFPSHSVIEKGQTVTLRCDPISGHDNLYWYRRVMGKEIKFLLHFVKESKQDESGMPNNRFLAERTGGTYSTLKVQPAELEDSGVYFCASGGLVPDNEQFFGPGTRLTVL.

The chain links TRBV30 to TRBJ1-1, with D possibly being TRBD1 (5 bases). Germline V CDR1 and CDR2: GTSNPN, SVGIG (reference sequence). Trimming cost V 2 bases and J 0 bases, with 7 bases left between them. CDR3 size: 13 residues. The CDR3 region has the DNA TGTGCCTGGAGTAGGGACCTGAACACTGAAGCTTTCTTT. It yields the protein CAWSRDLNTEAFF.

J is TRBJ1-1 and V is TRBV7-2; D remains unclear. Germline V lookup: CDR1 SGHTA, CDR2 FQGNSA. Trimming shortened V by 0 bases and J by 0 bases, and 2 bases separated the two germline ends. The CDR3 runs to 13 residues. The CDR3 nucleotides read TGTGCCAGCAGCTTAGCTATGAACACTGAAGCTTTCTTT. Translating gives CASSLAMNTEAFF.

The chain carries TRBV4-3 and TRBJ1-4; D is unresolved. The length of the CDR3 is 17 residues. The germline V gene has CDR1 LGHNA and CDR2 YSLEER. V dropped 0 bases and J dropped 1 base, with 12 bases sitting between them. CDR3 nucleotides: TGCGCCAGCAGCCAAGATATCGGCCGAGGAACTAATGAAAAACTGTTTTTT. Protein product: CASSQDIGRGTNEKLFF.

The sample holds a few counts of this clone. The V and J genes are TRBV29-1 and TRBJ2-7, with 10 bases matching TRBD2. V lost 4 bases to trimming and J lost 3 bases; unmatched junction nucleotides: 6. The CDR3 has 14 amino acids. Germline CDR1 and CDR2: SQVTM and ANQGSEA. For the CDR3, the DNA is TGCAGCGTTGCCATGCTAGCGGGGGACTACGAGCAGTACTTC. Protein: CSVAMLAGDYEQYF.

The chain links TRBV29-1 to TRBJ1-2; D ambiguous. The V gene lost 7 bases and the J gene lost 4 bases, with 22 bases spanning the gap. This CDR3 contains 15 residues. Germline CDR1 SQVTM, CDR2 ANQGSEA. This CDR3 is CSARASASVSYGYTF. CDR3 in DNA: TGCAGCGCAAGGGCGTCAGCCAGCGTTAGCTATGGCTACACCTTC.

CDR3 sequence (DNA): TGTGCCAGCAGTGAAGCAAGGCTGACCTCTGGGGCCAACGTCCTGACTTTC. Amino acid sequence: CASSEARLTSGANVLTF. The chain joins TRBV6-1 to TRBJ2-6, with D uncertain. This CDR3 spans 17 amino acids. Trimming pared 0 bases from V and 0 bases from J, leaving 9 bases between. CDR1 is MNHNS and CDR2 is SASEGT in the germline V gene.

There are a few counts of this clone. The V and J genes are TRBV9 and TRBJ2-5; 9 bases are shared with TRBD1. J lost 5 bases, V lost 0 bases, and 11 bases had no gene match. Germline-derived CDR1 and CDR2 are SGDLS and YYNGEE. The CDR3 totals 17 residues. The CDR3, as DNA: TGTGCCAGCAGCGTAGGACCTGGGACAGGGTGGGTGGAGACCCAGTACTTC. This sequence encodes CASSVGPGTGWVETQYF.

The chain uses TRBV6-5 and TRBJ2-5; 11 bases are shared with TRBD2. In germline, CDR1 is MNHEY, CDR2 SVGAGI. The ends lost 7 bases at V and 4 bases at J; junction bases unmatched: 8. The CDR3 totals 15 residues. The CDR3 DNA reads as TGTGCCAGCACCAAAGATCTAGCGGGGGGAGAGACCCAGTACTTC. Translation: CASTKDLAGGETQYF.

V gene TRBV30 combines with J gene TRBJ2-1, with 8 bases aligning to TRBD1. V was pared by 4 bases and J by 1 base, with 12 bases of the junction left unmatched. Germline loops: CDR1 GTSNPN, CDR2 SVGIG (reference sequence). There are 17 residues in the CDR3. The CDR3 region has the DNA TGTGCCTGGACCACAGGGGGTACTTTCCGATCCTACAATGAGCAGTTCTTC. Translated: CAWTTGGTFRSYNEQFF.

The chain recombines TRBV7-9 with TRBJ2-1; tentatively, D is TRBD1 (5 bases). V lost 2 bases and J 15 bases, leaving 14 bases between the germline ends. The CDR3 runs 12 residues. Germline V gene data show CDR1 as SEHNR and CDR2 as FQNEAQ (reference sequence). The CDR3 sequence: CASSLSQVAAFF. CDR3 sequence (DNA): TGTGCCAGCAGCTTATCACAGGTAGCCGCGTTCTTC.

The CDR3 DNA is TGTGCCAGCAGTTACTCGAAGGGGGTTACCACAGATACGCAGTATTTT. Its protein product is CASSYSKGVTTDTQYF. The chain is built from TRBV6-6 and TRBJ2-3; TRBD1 might be the D (6 bases). V shed 0 bases and J shed 2 bases, with 12 bases lying between them. Germline V gene sequence: CDR1 MNHNY, CDR2 SVGAGI (reference sequence). The CDR3 runs 16 residues.

This sequence joins TRBV11-2 and TRBJ2-5, with a tentative D call TRBD2 (7 bases). This CDR3 contains 14 residues. Germline assignment: CDR1 SGHAT and CDR2 FQNNGV. V gave up 2 bases and J gave up 3 bases, with 10 bases separating them. DNA for the CDR3: TGTGCCAGCAGCTTAACGGGGGGCGAAGAGACCCAGTACTTC. Translation gives CASSLTGGEETQYF.

This chain joins TRBV19 and TRBJ2-3; 7 nucleotides match TRBD2. Trimming cost V 6 bases and J 9 bases; bases outside gene matches: 6. The germline CDR1 and CDR2 sequences are LNHDA and SQIVND (reference sequence). The CDR3 extends over 12 amino acids. This chain's CDR3 is CASRTPSGTQYF. CDR3 nucleotide sequence: TGTGCCAGTAGGACCCCTAGCGGAACGCAGTATTTT.

The rearrangement links TRBV7-2 to TRBJ2-4; D is possibly TRBD1 or TRBD2 (5 bases each). Germline-derived CDR1 and CDR2 are SGHTA and FQGNSA. The V end lost 0 bases, the J end lost 5 bases, and 14 bases lay between the germline ends. The CDR3 consists of 16 residues. CDR3 in DNA: TGTGCCAGCAGCTTAGCCGGGGCCCCGAACCAAAACATTCAGTACTTC. It yields the protein CASSLAGAPNQNIQYF. The full variable domain, in which reference TRBV7-2 and TRBJ2-4 provide the parts outside the CDR3, is GAGVSQSPSNKVTEKGKDVELRCDPISGHTALYWYRQSLGQGLEFLIYFQGNSAPDKSGLPSDRFSAERTGGSVSTLTIQRTQQEDSAVYLCASSLAGAPNQNIQYFGAGTRLSVL.

The table lists this clone with a few counts. The identical CDR3 is also encoded by other nucleotide sequences in the sample. The chain combines TRBV7-2 with TRBJ2-3; unclear D gene. The CDR3 spans 11 residues. Germline V lookup: CDR1 SGHTA, CDR2 FQGNSA. Trimming pared 5 bases from V and 3 bases from J, leaving 3 bases between. CDR3 coding DNA: TGTGCCAGCAGCCGGACAGATACGCAGTATTTT. Translation: CASSRTDTQYF.

The chain has TRBV29-1 and TRBJ1-5; perhaps TRBD1 as D (6 bases). Trimming left V 4 bases short and J 3 bases short, with 10 bases between. The CDR3 has 13 residues. Germline V CDR1 and CDR2: SQVTM, ANQGSEA. The CDR3 DNA is TGCAGCGTTGGGTCAGGGGACAATCAGCCCCAGCATTTT. It translates to CSVGSGDNQPQHF.

This clone was detected only a few times. The J gene is TRBJ1-6, the V gene TRBV11-2; 7 bases fit TRBD1. The CDR3 runs 15 residues. V trimming: 2 bases; J trimming: 9 bases; junction bases outside the gene matches: 7. Germline values: CDR1 SGHAT, CDR2 FQNNGV. In nucleotides, the CDR3 is TGTGCCAGCAGCTTAAGGCAGGGGGATATTTCACCCCTCCACTTT. This translates into CASSLRQGDISPLHF.

This clone was seen only a few times. This chain connects TRBV29-1 to TRBJ1-1, with TRBD1 matching over 9 bases. The germline V gene has CDR1 SQVTM and CDR2 ANQGSEA. The CDR3 contains 13 residues. The V and J ends lost 5 bases and 1 base, in that order; junction bases with no gene match: 2. CDR3 loop: CSVRDRANTEAFF. Here the CDR3 DNA reads TGCAGCGTTCGGGACAGGGCGAACACTGAAGCTTTCTTT.

V usage is TRBV30 and J usage is TRBJ2-5, with 9 nucleotides matching TRBD1. V lost 5 bases, J lost 4 bases, and 8 bases stayed unmatched. The CDR3 has 14 residues. Germline V CDR1 and CDR2: GTSNPN, SVGIG (reference sequence). CDR3 protein: CAWDPGTGRETQYF. The CDR3 coding sequence is TGTGCCTGGGACCCCGGGACAGGGAGAGAGACCCAGTACTTC.

The chain uses TRBV29-1 and TRBJ2-7; D is unresolved. Per the germline V gene, CDR1 is SQVTM and CDR2 is ANQGSEA. The CDR3 has 11 amino acids. Between the trimmed V and J ends, which lost 7 bases and 6 bases, there was a span of 13 bases. CDR3 protein: CSAWVGAEQYF. The CDR3 nucleotides read TGCAGCGCTTGGGTAGGTGCCGAGCAGTACTTC.

Only one count was recorded for this clone. The chain employs TRBV10-3 and TRBJ1-6; D gene ambiguous. The V and J ends lost 2 bases and 6 bases respectively, with 5 bases between them. CDR1 and CDR2 (germline): ENHRY, SYGVKD. The CDR3 totals 13 residues. DNA of the CDR3: TGTGCCATCAGTGAGGAGACTAATTCACCCCTCCACTTT. Protein: CAISEETNSPLHF.

The chain recombines TRBV30 with TRBJ2-1; 13 nucleotides agree with TRBD2. CDR3 size: 14 residues. Germline V gives CDR1 GTSNPN, CDR2 SVGIG (reference sequence). After removal of 5 bases from V and 4 bases from J, the junction contained 2 bases not matched to a gene. This CDR3 is CAWGLAGAYNEQFF. CDR3 in DNA: TGTGCCTGGGGACTAGCGGGGGCTTACAATGAGCAGTTCTTC.